The 10 T cell receptor beta chains presented below share a single source sample, sequenced in a study of T cells in women clearing cervical HPV infection. TCRdb keeps only in-frame clones here, not all; method: immunoSEQ multiplex PCR. The sample shows more than 45,000 clones, and 1.5% to 2% sits with its ten largest clones. The sequencing input was blood buffy coat. The source is a woman aged 18-70 years with a cervical HPV16 infection that either progressed to CIN3+ or cleared (not recorded which).

For this clone: The read gets to within 3 residues of the CDR3 end, and the germline J gene fills in the rest. The V gene is TRBV10-1, the J gene TRBJ2-7, with D perhaps matching TRBD1 (6 bases). The CDR3 is made up of 13 amino acids. Per germline, CDR1 WNHNN and CDR2 SYGVQD (reference sequence). V was pared by 6 bases and J by 6 bases, with 15 bases between. The DNA read from the CDR3 is TGCGCCAGCAGCCAGGACAGCGATGGCGAG. The encoded protein is CASSQDSDGE. The whole CDR3 sequence is CASSQDSDGEQYF.

Notes on this clone: The read gets to within 3 residues of the CDR3 end, and the germline J gene fills in the rest. The V and J genes are TRBV29-1 and TRBJ2-5, with TRBD1 matching over 7 bases. The junction had 6 bases not matched to a gene; V was cut back by 3 bases and J by 5 bases. This CDR3 region has 13 residues. Germline V lookup: CDR1 SQVTM, CDR2 ANQGSEA. The sequenced CDR3 bases are TGCAGCGTTGACCTATCAGGGGGTGAGACC. This encodes CSVDLSGGET. The CDR3 reads in full as CSVDLSGGETQYF. Using reference TRBV29-1 and TRBJ2-5 for the parts outside the CDR3, the full variable domain is SAVISQKPSRDICQRGTSLTIQCQVDSQVTMMFWYRQQPGQSLTLIATANQGSEATYESGFVIDKFPISRPNLTFSTLTVSNMSPEDSSIYLCSVDLSGGETQYFGPGTRLLVL.

Regarding this clone: The CDR3 is cut off 3 residues early in the read; its end comes from the germline J gene. The chain carries TRBV9 and TRBJ2-5; 8 nucleotides align to TRBD1. CDR1 and CDR2 (germline): SGDLS, YYNGEE. The junction had 11 bases not matched to a gene; V was cut back by 3 bases and J by 4 bases. This CDR3 is 16 amino acids long. The part of the CDR3 DNA that was read is TGTGCCAGCAGCGCCGCAGGGGGCGCAATCCGAGAGACC. Translating gives CASSAAGGAIRET. The entire CDR3 is CASSAAGGAIRETQYF.

Of note for this clone: The sequence runs out 3 residues before the end of the CDR3; the remainder is reconstructed from the germline J gene. The chain employs TRBV20-1 and TRBJ2-7; D is uncertain. V was shortened by 2 bases and J by 3 bases, with 14 bases between the two germline ends. The CDR3 totals 14 residues. Germline V gene sequence: CDR1 DFQATT, CDR2 SNEGSKA (reference sequence). The covered CDR3 bases are TGCAGTGCTAGAAGGCAGGTCCGAATCTACGAG. Translating gives CSARRQVRIYE. The CDR3, in full, reads CSARRQVRIYEQYF.

On this clone itself: The CDR3 extends 3 residues past the end of the read, so its final part is completed from the germline J gene. The chain uses TRBV19 and TRBJ1-2; D gene uncertain. This CDR3 has 12 amino acids. Germline assignment: CDR1 LNHDA and CDR2 SQIVND (reference sequence). V lost 10 bases and J lost 4, with 13 bases in between. This CDR3 is CATSLGFYGYTF. The part of the CDR3 DNA that was read is TGTGCCACCTCCCTCGGGTTCTATGGC. Variable domain in full (rest from reference TRBV19 and TRBJ1-2): DGGITQSPKYLFRKEGQNVTLSCEQNLNHDAMYWYRQDPGQGLRLIYYSQIVNDFQKGDIAEGYSVSREKKESFPLTVTSAQKNPTAFYLCATSLGFYGYTFGSGTRLTVV.

Notes on this clone: The DNA ends 3 residues before the CDR3 does, and the rest of the CDR3 is filled in from the germline J gene. The chain is built from TRBV5-1 and TRBJ1-6; TRBD1 matches at 7 bases. The CDR3 is 15 amino acids. The V and J ends lost 0 bases and 8 bases, in that order; junction bases with no gene match: 5. Germline V gene sequence: CDR1 SGHRS, CDR2 YFSETQ. This CDR3 reads CASSLDPTGYSPLHF. The CDR3 DNA, read in part, is TGCGCCAGCAGCTTGGATCCGACAGGGTATTCACCC.

In regard to this clone: Sequencing ends 3 residues short of the CDR3 end; the germline J gene provides the rest. The rearrangement links TRBV13 to TRBJ2-3, with 9 bases that match TRBD2. With V trimmed by 4 bases and J by 8 bases, 10 bases remained unmatched. Germline CDR1 is PRHDT and CDR2 is FYEKMQ (reference sequence). There are 15 residues in the CDR3. This chain's CDR3 is CASSSGREGRVTQYF. The part of the CDR3 DNA that was read is TGTGCCAGCAGCTCCGGGCGGGAGGGCCGAGTTACG. The variable domain in full, completed from reference TRBV13 and TRBJ2-3, reads AAGVIQSPRHLIKEKRETATLKCYPIPRHDTVYWYQQGPGQDPQFLISFYEKMQSDKGSIPDRFSAQQFSDYHSELNMSSLELGDSALYFCASSSGREGRVTQYFGPGTRLTVL.

Regarding this clone: Read sequence stops 3 residues before the CDR3 end, and the germline J gene provides the missing end. V gene TRBV7-6 combines with J gene TRBJ1-5, with a possible D match to TRBD1 (6 bases). This CDR3 has 14 residues. Germline CDR1 is SGHVS and CDR2 is FNYEAQ. The V end lost 5 bases, the J end lost 4 bases, and 12 bases lay between the germline ends. The sequenced CDR3 bases are TGTGCCAGCAGCCCCCAGGGGAGGAATCAGCCC. Translation: CASSPQGRNQP. The entire CDR3 sequence reads CASSPQGRNQPQHF.

As regards this clone: Sequencing ends 3 residues short of the CDR3 end; the germline J gene provides the rest. This rearrangement joins TRBV30 to TRBJ2-3, with 8 bases fitting TRBD2. V lost 3 bases, J lost 2 bases, and 4 bases stayed unmatched. The germline V gene has CDR1 GTSNPN and CDR2 SVGIG (reference sequence). The CDR3 sequence is 14 residues long. The CDR3 DNA, read in part, is TGTGCCTGGAGGGTTAGCGGGAACACAGATACG. It yields the protein CAWRVSGNTDT. The whole CDR3 protein reads CAWRVSGNTDTQYF.

For this clone: The read ends 3 residues shy of where the CDR3 ends; the end is completed using the germline J gene. This sequence joins TRBV5-1 and TRBJ2-1; 9 positions agree with TRBD1. J lost 9 bases, V lost 0 bases, and 10 bases had no gene match. The V gene's germline CDR1 is SGHRS and CDR2 YFSETQ. This CDR3 is 16 amino acids long. CDR3: CASSLAWDRERIEQFF. The sequenced CDR3 bases are TGCGCCAGCAGCTTGGCCTGGGACAGGGAAAGGATTGAG.